This T cell receptor beta chain was documented in a study of CD8 T cells in ankylosing spondylitis. Findings and caveats of the study: A motif of roughly eight highly homologous TCR beta variants was seen as apparently characteristic of ankylosing spondylitis blood.

This clonotype showed up many times. No antigen is known for it. This CDR3 comprises 15 residues. Germline assignment: CDR1 DFQATT and CDR2 SNEGSKA (reference sequence). The V segment lost 5 bases and the J segment 4 bases; nucleotides outside the gene matches: 10. TCRdb re-called the 5' RACE reads with MiXCR, one entry per CDR3 protein. The sample includes a few hundred thousand distinct CDR3 sequences, more than 20% seen only once; the top ten take 0.61%. The sequenced material came from blood, either unsorted or a sorted T cell fraction (not recorded which). The sequence was obtained from a male donor with ankylosing spondylitis or in good health (not recorded which). This rearrangement joins TRBV20-1 to TRBJ2-7; 11 positions match TRBD2. The DNA of the CDR3 is TGCAGTGCTTCCCCGATTAGCGGGGGGGATTACGAGCAGTACTTC. This translates into CSASPISGGDYEQYF.